The 32 T cell receptor beta chains below all came from one sample that was sequenced in a study of human T cells and chemical hapten exposure. As for time point: patch test 3, about 24 weeks after DPC sensitization. Treatment here: therapeutic diphenylcyclopropenone sensitization with weekly scalp DPC. TCRdb used MiXCR to reprocess the RACE reads, holding one entry per CDR3 protein. This sample yields 210,000 or so distinct CDR3 sequences, of which 24% are seen a single time; over 2% belongs to the top ten. Sequenced here: whole blood, sampled in connection with sensitization to the hapten diphenylcyclopropenone (DPC). The origin of the receptors is a woman between 35 and 50 years old with alopecia areata. Some clones in this sample may be carry-over from other donors' samples.

The chain carries TRBV3-1 and TRBJ2-1, with TRBD2 matching over 7 bases. Unmatched junction bases numbered 11, after V lost 4 bases and J lost 5 bases. Germline CDR1 reads LGHDT; CDR2 reads YNNKEL (reference sequence). CDR3 length equals 16 residues. CDR3 DNA sequence: TGTGCCAGCAGCCCCCGTACCGGGAGGCGGGACAATGAGCAGTTCTTC. Its translation is CASSPRTGRRDNEQFF.

The rearrangement uses TRBV9 and TRBJ1-5; TRBD1 is a possible D gene (5 bases). CDR1 is SGDLS and CDR2 is YYNGEE in the germline V gene. V lost 0 bases and J lost 5, with 9 bases in between. The CDR3 has 14 residues. The CDR3 reads CASSVDGGYQPQHF. CDR3 coding DNA: TGTGCCAGCAGCGTAGATGGGGGATATCAGCCCCAGCATTTT.

CDR3: CASSATGVRSEAFF. The CDR3 DNA is TGCGCCAGCAGTGCGACAGGGGTACGGTCTGAAGCTTTCTTT. The chain recombines TRBV4-3 with TRBJ1-1; 8 bases line up with TRBD1. V was pared by 6 bases and J by 6 bases, with 9 bases of the junction left unmatched. The CDR3 consists of 14 residues. CDR1 is LGHNA and CDR2 is YSLEER in the germline V gene.

This clonotype has a handful of counts. V usage is TRBV9 and J usage is TRBJ1-6; D not resolved. V lost 4 bases and J 7 bases, leaving 12 bases between the germline ends. Germline CDR1 reads SGDLS; CDR2 reads YYNGEE. CDR3 length: 14 residues. The CDR3 sequence: CASSLTRENSPLHF. The DNA of the CDR3 is TGTGCCAGCAGCCTAACGAGAGAAAATTCACCCCTCCACTTT.

V is TRBV28 and J is TRBJ2-3; TRBD2 agrees at 7 bases. Trimming cost V 3 bases and J 1 base; bases outside gene matches: 7. The germline gives CDR1 MDHEN, CDR2 SYDVKM. The CDR3 runs to 16 residues. CDR3 region: CASSFNRAGGTDTQYF. The CDR3 DNA is TGTGCCAGCAGTTTTAACCGGGCGGGAGGCACAGATACGCAGTATTTT.

The chain carries TRBV27 and TRBJ2-3; TRBD2 is a possible D gene (5 bases). Germline loops: CDR1 MNHEY, CDR2 SMNVEV (reference sequence). The V end lost 6 bases, the J end lost 1 base, and 14 bases lay between the germline ends. CDR3 length: 15 amino acids. CDR3 coding DNA: TGTGCCAGCAGGGCGTACGAGCGGCGCACAGATACGCAGTATTTT. Protein: CASRAYERRTDTQYF.

The sample holds a few counts of this clonotype. The CDR3 DNA reads TGTGCCAGCAGTCCCGCCGGAGGGGGGAACAATGAGCAGTTCTTC. As protein: CASSPAGGGNNEQFF. The rearrangement uses TRBV28 and TRBJ2-1; D is perhaps TRBD1 or TRBD2 (6 bases each). Germline CDR1 MDHEN, CDR2 SYDVKM. The V end was cut by 5 bases, the J end by 5 bases, with 16 bases between. CDR3 length equals 15 residues. The full variable domain, in which reference TRBV28 and TRBJ2-1 provide the parts outside the CDR3, is DVKVTQSSRYLVKRTGEKVFLECVQDMDHENMFWYRQDPGLGLRLIYFSYDVKMKEKGDIPEGYSVSREKKERFSLILESASTNQTSMYLCASSPAGGGNNEQFFGPGTRLTVL.

This chain uses TRBV7-3 with TRBJ2-1, with 7 bases fitting TRBD2. Germline CDR1 is SGHTA and CDR2 is FQGTGA. This CDR3 region has 15 residues. V lost 1 base and J lost 3; bases outside the gene matches: 3. The CDR3 sequence is CASSLMGGSYNEQFF. CDR3 nucleotides: TGTGCCAGCAGCTTAATGGGCGGGAGCTACAATGAGCAGTTCTTC.

The sample holds one count of this clonotype. The chain employs TRBV6-2 or TRBV6-3 and TRBJ2-1; TRBD2 aligns across 7 bases. From germline, CDR1 is MNHEY and CDR2 SVGEGT. This CDR3 is 15 amino acids long. After removal of 5 bases from V and 9 bases from J, the junction contained 13 bases not matched to a gene. CDR3 protein: CASSPTGGGWPEQFF. The CDR3 nucleotides are TGTGCCAGCAGTCCCACGGGAGGAGGGTGGCCTGAGCAGTTCTTC.

This clonotype was counted only a few times. The rearrangement links TRBV7-8 to TRBJ2-2; D not certain. V was trimmed by 5 bases and J by 5 bases, leaving 6 bases between them. CDR3 length equals 12 residues. Germline V gene lookup returns CDR1 SGHVS and CDR2 FQNEAQ. CDR3 amino acids: CASSTRTGELFF. In DNA, the CDR3 is TGTGCCAGCAGCACCCGAACCGGGGAGCTGTTTTTT.

This chain joins TRBV12-3 or TRBV12-4 and TRBJ2-2; the D gene is possibly TRBD1 (5 bases). The ends were cut back, 10 bases at V and 0 bases at J, with 15 bases in the middle. The CDR3 runs 15 residues. DNA for the CDR3: TGTGCCAATCCCCGGCAGGGAACGAACACCGGGGAGCTGTTTTTT. Translating gives CANPRQGTNTGELFF.

The chain combines TRBV7-9 with TRBJ2-3; D perhaps matches TRBD2 (5 bases). The CDR3 is 17 amino acids. Between the trimmed V and J ends, which lost 0 bases and 6 bases, there was a span of 19 bases. Germline CDR1 is SEHNR and CDR2 is FQNEAQ (reference sequence). The CDR3 DNA sequence: TGTGCCAGCAGCTTAGCCGGGATAGCGATTATTAGGGATACGCAGTATTTT. It translates to CASSLAGIAIIRDTQYF.

This clonotype was observed a few times. The rearrangement uses TRBV5-1 and TRBJ2-7; D is possibly TRBD1 or TRBD2 (5 bases each). The CDR3 has 12 amino acids. The germline CDR1 and CDR2 sequences are SGHRS and YFSETQ. Between the trimmed V and J ends, which lost 4 bases and 3 bases, there was a span of 8 bases. The DNA for the CDR3 is TGCGCCAGCAGCAGGGACCACTACGAGCAGTACTTC. It encodes CASSRDHYEQYF.

This clonotype was counted many times. The chain carries TRBV6-4 and TRBJ2-1; 12 nucleotides line up with TRBD2. Germline CDR1 reads MRHNA; CDR2 reads SNTAGT. With V trimmed by 0 bases and J by 6 bases, 0 bases remained unmatched. CDR3 size: 15 residues. CDR3 residues: CASSDSTSGSNEQFF. In nucleotides, the CDR3 is TGTGCCAGCAGTGACTCGACTAGCGGGAGCAATGAGCAGTTCTTC.

The chain recombines TRBV20-1 with TRBJ2-5; the D gene could be TRBD1 or TRBD2 (5 bases each). In germline, CDR1 is DFQATT, CDR2 SNEGSKA (reference sequence). The CDR3 has 13 amino acids. The V end lost 6 bases, the J end lost 3 bases, and 14 bases lay between the germline ends. The CDR3 bases are TGCAGTGCCCCCCGGGGCGGAAAAGAGACCCAGTACTTC. Protein: CSAPRGGKETQYF.

This clonotype was counted only a few times. This chain links TRBV6-2 or TRBV6-3 with TRBJ1-1; D is unresolved. The CDR3 covers 13 residues. V dropped 8 bases and J dropped 1 base, with 11 bases sitting between them. Germline CDR1 reads MNHEY; CDR2 reads SVGEGT. The chain's CDR3 is CASVSEPNTEAFF. The CDR3 coding sequence is TGTGCCAGCGTTTCTGAGCCGAACACTGAAGCTTTCTTT.

This clonotype has a handful of counts. The chain couples TRBV28 to TRBJ2-1, with 9 bases fitting TRBD2. V lost 1 base, J lost 4 bases, and 5 bases stayed unmatched. The CDR3 sequence is 16 residues long. Germline CDR1 MDHEN, CDR2 SYDVKM. Here the CDR3 reads CASSLSLAGPYNEQFF. CDR3 DNA sequence: TGTGCCAGCAGTTTATCTCTAGCGGGACCGTACAATGAGCAGTTCTTC.

The table lists this clonotype with a few counts. V and J are TRBV7-2 and TRBJ2-7, with 12 bases that match TRBD2. This CDR3 region has 15 residues. The V segment lost 5 bases and the J segment 5 bases; nucleotides outside the gene matches: 7. In germline, CDR1 is SGHTA, CDR2 FQGNSA. DNA of the CDR3: TGTGCCAGCAGCCCGAGACTAGCGGGAGCGGACGAGCAGTACTTC. Translating it yields CASSPRLAGADEQYF. Complete variable domain (other parts from reference TRBV7-2 and TRBJ2-7): GAGVSQSPSNKVTEKGKDVELRCDPISGHTALYWYRQSLGQGLEFLIYFQGNSAPDKSGLPSDRFSAERTGGSVSTLTIQRTQQEDSAVYLCASSPRLAGADEQYFGPGTRLTVT.

The table lists this clonotype with a few counts. The CDR3 loop is CSASRGLQETQYF. The CDR3 region has the DNA TGCAGTGCTAGCAGGGGGTTGCAAGAGACCCAGTACTTC. The chain recombines TRBV20-1 with TRBJ2-5; 7 nucleotides agree with TRBD1. CDR1 is DFQATT, CDR2 SNEGSKA, per germline (reference sequence). The J segment lost 2 bases and the V segment lost 3 bases, leaving 3 bases of the junction unmatched. The CDR3 is 13 amino acids.

The rearrangement links TRBV5-6 to TRBJ2-1; 9 bases are shared with TRBD2. Germline trimming cut 3 bases from V and 0 bases from J; bases unmatched to any gene: 10. The CDR3 covers 18 residues. CDR1 is SGHDT and CDR2 is YYEEEE in the germline V gene. In nucleotides, the CDR3 is TGTGCCAGCAGCTGGGGACCGGGACTAGCCATCTCCTACAATGAGCAGTTCTTC. Translating it yields CASSWGPGLAISYNEQFF.

The chain is built from TRBV20-1 and TRBJ1-1, with unresolved D. The V gene's germline CDR1 is DFQATT and CDR2 SNEGSKA (reference sequence). The CDR3 is 14 amino acids. V lost 3 bases and J 0 bases, leaving 11 bases between the germline ends. The CDR3 region is CSASFTSLNTEAFF. CDR3 sequence (DNA): TGCAGTGCTAGTTTCACCAGCTTGAACACTGAAGCTTTCTTT.

This clonotype was seen a handful of times. This sequence joins TRBV6-5 and TRBJ2-1; D is perhaps TRBD1 or TRBD2 (5 bases each). The V end was cut by 6 bases, the J end by 6 bases, with 9 bases between. The V gene's germline CDR1 is MNHEY and CDR2 SVGAGI. The CDR3 runs 12 residues. The CDR3 coding sequence is TGTGCCAGCAGCTGGGACGCCAATGAGCAGTTCTTC. This translates into CASSWDANEQFF.

This clonotype was recorded at least ten times. The chain has TRBV28 and TRBJ1-2; D is uncertain. Germline CDR1 MDHEN, CDR2 SYDVKM. The germline V and J ends were trimmed by 2 bases and 4 bases, with 8 bases remaining between them. CDR3 length equals 13 residues. The CDR3 protein is CASSLIGRYGYTF. For the CDR3, the DNA is TGTGCCAGCAGTTTAATAGGCCGCTATGGCTACACCTTC.

This clonotype was seen a few times. This CDR3 reads CASSSQNTDTQYF. CDR3 nucleotide sequence: TGTGCCAGCAGTTCTCAGAACACAGATACGCAGTATTTT. The chain uses TRBV28 and TRBJ2-3, with no clear D. Germline assignment: CDR1 MDHEN and CDR2 SYDVKM. The length of the CDR3 is 13 residues. Deletions cut 4 bases from V and 2 bases from J, with 7 bases between.

J is TRBJ1-2 and V is TRBV7-2; perhaps TRBD1 as D (5 bases). The CDR3 is made up of 14 amino acids. Between the trimmed V and J ends, which lost 1 base and 4 bases, there was a span of 10 bases. CDR1 and CDR2 from the germline V gene are SGHTA and FQGNSA. As DNA, the CDR3 is TGTGCCAGCAGCTTAGTAGAGGGGACCTATGGCTACACCTTC. Amino acid sequence: CASSLVEGTYGYTF.

This clonotype was seen a handful of times. The chain is built from TRBV24-1 and TRBJ2-3, with a possible D match to TRBD2 (5 bases). Between the trimmed V and J ends, which lost 1 base and 5 bases, there was a span of 9 bases. This CDR3 spans 14 amino acids. Per the germline V gene, CDR1 is KGHDR and CDR2 is SFDVKD. The CDR3 region has the DNA TGTGCCACCAGTGATTTCAGCGGAGGAGATACGCAGTATTTT. Translation gives CATSDFSGGDTQYF.

This clonotype was counted ten times or more. This chain connects TRBV29-1 to TRBJ1-5; TRBD1 agrees at 8 bases. The CDR3 sequence is 13 residues long. CDR1 and CDR2 (germline): SQVTM, ANQGSEA. J lost 0 bases, V lost 6 bases, and 1 base had no gene match. CDR3 DNA: TGCAGCGTCGGACAGGGTAGCAATCAGCCCCAGCATTTT. Amino acid sequence: CSVGQGSNQPQHF. The full variable domain, its missing parts supplied by reference TRBV29-1 and TRBJ1-5, is SAVISQKPSRDICQRGTSLTIQCQVDSQVTMMFWYRQQPGQSLTLIATANQGSEATYESGFVIDKFPISRPNLTFSTLTVSNMSPEDSSIYLCSVGQGSNQPQHFGDGTRLSIL.

This clonotype came up many times. V usage is TRBV6-2 or TRBV6-3 and J usage is TRBJ1-1; maybe TRBD1 (5 bases). The ends were cut back, 5 bases at V and 4 bases at J, with 17 bases in the middle. CDR1 is MNHEY and CDR2 is SVGEGT in the germline V gene. The CDR3 length is 15 residues. The CDR3 region is CASSKGTGWSTEAFF. CDR3 DNA sequence: TGTGCCAGCAGTAAAGGGACGGGTTGGAGCACTGAAGCTTTCTTT.

This rearrangement joins TRBV2 to TRBJ2-1; the match to TRBD1 covers 8 bases. The CDR3 runs 14 residues. Germline V gene lookup returns CDR1 SNHLY and CDR2 FYNNEI. V was clipped by 6 bases and J by 8 bases; unmatched bases: 9. The CDR3 DNA reads TGTGCCAGCAGGGGGGACAGGTTTTCCCATGAGCAGTTCTTC. It specifies CASRGDRFSHEQFF.

In its sample, this clonotype was seen once. This rearrangement joins TRBV28 to TRBJ1-5; D uncertain. The V gene's germline CDR1 is MDHEN and CDR2 SYDVKM. The ends were cut back, 3 bases at V and 0 bases at J, with 18 bases in the middle. This CDR3 is built from 18 residues. CDR3 in DNA: TGTGCCAGCAGTTTGAATGCGGAAAAAACTTATAGCAATCAGCCCCAGCATTTT. Amino acids: CASSLNAEKTYSNQPQHF.

This chain uses TRBV6-4 with TRBJ2-7, with D tentatively TRBD2 (6 bases). From germline, CDR1 is MRHNA and CDR2 SNTAGT. Deletions cut 2 bases from V and 2 bases from J, with 10 bases between. The CDR3 is made up of 14 amino acids. CDR3 region: CASSDHGGAYEQYF. The CDR3 bases are TGTGCCAGCAGTGACCACGGGGGAGCCTACGAGCAGTACTTC.

The chain combines TRBV20-1 with TRBJ2-3; D remains unclear. CDR1 and CDR2 (germline): DFQATT, SNEGSKA (reference sequence). The CDR3 consists of 14 residues. The V end lost 0 bases, the J end lost 2 bases, and 9 bases lay between the germline ends. The CDR3 DNA sequence: TGCAGTGCTAGAGAGGATTCCTACACAGATACGCAGTATTTT. Protein product: CSAREDSYTDTQYF.